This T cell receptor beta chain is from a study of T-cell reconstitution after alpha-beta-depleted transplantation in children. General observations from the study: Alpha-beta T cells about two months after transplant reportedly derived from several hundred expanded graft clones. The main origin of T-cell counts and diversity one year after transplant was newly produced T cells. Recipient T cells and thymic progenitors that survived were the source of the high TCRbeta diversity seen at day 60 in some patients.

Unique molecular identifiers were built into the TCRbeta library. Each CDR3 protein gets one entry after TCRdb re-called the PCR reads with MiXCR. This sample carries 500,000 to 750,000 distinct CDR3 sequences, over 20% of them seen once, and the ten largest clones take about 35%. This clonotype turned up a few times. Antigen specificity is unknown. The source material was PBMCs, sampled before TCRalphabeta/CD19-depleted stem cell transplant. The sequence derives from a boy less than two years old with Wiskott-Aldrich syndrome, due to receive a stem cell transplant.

CDR3 DNA sequence: TGTGCCTGGAGGGCAGGTCCGCTCACCGGGGAGCTGTTTTTT. Protein product: CAWRAGPLTGELFF. The chain carries TRBV30 and TRBJ2-2, with D hard to call. Per the germline V gene, CDR1 is GTSNPN and CDR2 is SVGIG (reference sequence). This CDR3 is built from 14 residues. The germline V and J ends were trimmed by 3 bases and 4 bases, with 12 bases remaining between them.